The 14 T cell receptor beta chains listed next were all sequenced from one sample in a study of cytomegalovirus exposure and HLA in healthy donors. With 60 Vbeta and 13 Jbeta primers, the PCR was carried out. Method: immunoSEQ multiplex PCR; TCRdb's copy keeps in-frame clones and lacks some. The data hold 150,000 to 200,000 clones, with around 74% observed a single time. The sample consisted of PBMCs. The receptor set was obtained from a female donor in good health and CMV-seronegative.

The chain has TRBV29-1 and TRBJ2-1; 13 nucleotides match TRBD2. The germline gives CDR1 SQVTM, CDR2 ANQGSEA. The ends lost 0 bases at V and 0 bases at J; junction bases unmatched: 5. CDR3 length: 18 residues. CDR3 bases: TGCAGCGTTGAAGATACGAGGACTAGCGGGAGCTCCTACAATGAGCAGTTCTTC. The encoded protein is CSVEDTRTSGSSYNEQFF.

The table lists this clone with a few counts. The genes are TRBV7-2 and TRBJ2-3, with 7 bases that match TRBD2. In germline, CDR1 is SGHTA, CDR2 FQGNSA. After removal of 0 bases from V and 0 bases from J, the junction contained 6 bases not matched to a gene. The CDR3 consists of 17 residues. CDR3 protein: CASSLAATSTSTDTQYF. As DNA, the CDR3 is TGTGCCAGCAGCTTAGCGGCGACTAGCACTAGCACAGATACGCAGTATTTT.

As for this clone: Compared with germline, one end of the junction differs, possibly owing to a read error. The CDR3 region has the DNA TGTGCTAGCAGCTCACTAGCGGGAGCCCACAATGAGCAGTTCTTC. It yields the protein CASSSLAGAHNEQFF. This chain joins TRBV7-7 and TRBJ2-1; 11 bases are a match to TRBD2. The CDR3 consists of 15 residues. CDR1 is SSHAT, CDR2 FNYEAQ, per germline (reference sequence).

The CDR3 bases are TGTGCCAGCAGTTTCCGGTCCTACAATGAGCAGTTCTTC. It yields the protein CASSFRSYNEQFF. The chain recombines TRBV28 with TRBJ2-1; no reliable D call. The CDR3 is 13 amino acids. V was clipped by 3 bases and J by 1 base, with 4 bases between them. Germline V gives CDR1 MDHEN, CDR2 SYDVKM.

This clone was observed a few times. The chain uses TRBV29-1 and TRBJ2-7; TRBD1 is a possible D gene (5 bases). The CDR3 sequence is 13 residues long. V was cut by 3 bases and J by 5 bases, with 14 bases left in between. CDR1 and CDR2 from the germline V gene are SQVTM and ANQGSEA. CDR3 sequence: CSVEGQGGDEQYF. The CDR3, as DNA: TGCAGCGTTGAGGGGCAGGGTGGGGACGAGCAGTACTTC.

In its sample, this clone was seen a few times. The genes are TRBV28 and TRBJ1-6; tentatively, D is TRBD1 (5 bases). This CDR3 contains 15 residues. The V and J ends lost 4 bases and 7 bases respectively, with 14 bases between them. Germline V gives CDR1 MDHEN, CDR2 SYDVKM. The CDR3 DNA is TGTGCCAGCAGTTACGGGGGAGTCGGGAATTCACCCCTCCACTTT. Its protein is CASSYGGVGNSPLHF. The variable domain in full, completed from reference TRBV28 and TRBJ1-6, reads DVKVTQSSRYLVKRTGEKVFLECVQDMDHENMFWYRQDPGLGLRLIYFSYDVKMKEKGDIPEGYSVSREKKERFSLILESASTNQTSMYLCASSYGGVGNSPLHFGNGTRLTVT.

The J gene is TRBJ1-3, the V gene TRBV27; D might be TRBD1 (6 bases). CDR3 length: 15 residues. Germline-derived CDR1 and CDR2 are MNHEY and SMNVEV (reference sequence). V was shortened by 5 bases and J by 4 bases, with 15 bases between the two germline ends. CDR3 loop: CASSLNQGTGNTIYF. For the CDR3, the DNA is TGTGCCAGCAGTCTTAATCAGGGGACGGGAAACACCATATATTTT.

This chain connects TRBV28 to TRBJ2-7, with 13 bases fitting TRBD2. The V segment lost 4 bases and the J segment 4 bases; nucleotides outside the gene matches: 4. The germline gives CDR1 MDHEN, CDR2 SYDVKM. CDR3 length: 15 residues. The CDR3 loop reads CASSSPTSGRYEQYF. In DNA, the CDR3 is TGTGCCAGCAGTTCCCCGACTAGCGGGAGGTACGAGCAGTACTTC.

The chain couples TRBV2 to TRBJ2-2; 8 nucleotides line up with TRBD1. V dropped 5 bases and J dropped 4; count of bases not matched to a gene: 6. The CDR3 loop spans 15 amino acids. Germline CDR1 reads SNHLY; CDR2 reads FYNNEI. The CDR3 DNA is TGTGCCAGCAGTCGGCAGGGGGCGTGCACCGGGGAGCTGTTTTTT. It codes for CASSRQGACTGELFF. The full variable domain, completed using reference TRBV2 and TRBJ2-2, is EPEVTQTPSHQVTQMGQEVILRCVPISNHLYFYWYRQILGQKVEFLVSFYNNEISEKSEIFDDQFSVERPDGSNFTLKIRSTKLEDSAMYFCASSRQGACTGELFFGEGSRLTVL.

The chain is built from TRBV28 and TRBJ2-6; D gene uncertain. The CDR3 covers 14 residues. CDR1 MDHEN and CDR2 SYDVKM come from the germline V gene. V lost 6 bases and J lost 1, with 7 bases in between. The CDR3 region has the DNA TGTGCCAGCAGGCTGCGGTCTGGGGCCAACGTCCTGACTTTC. The encoded protein is CASRLRSGANVLTF. Variable domain in full (rest from reference TRBV28 and TRBJ2-6): DVKVTQSSRYLVKRTGEKVFLECVQDMDHENMFWYRQDPGLGLRLIYFSYDVKMKEKGDIPEGYSVSREKKERFSLILESASTNQTSMYLCASRLRSGANVLTFGAGSRLTVL.

The chain is built from TRBV5-1 and TRBJ1-6, with 7 nucleotides matching TRBD1. J was trimmed by 8 bases and V by 3 bases; bases with no gene match: 8. Germline V gene data show CDR1 as SGHRS and CDR2 as YFSETQ. The CDR3 has 15 residues. CDR3 in amino acids: CASSSEGGRDSPLHF. The DNA for the CDR3 is TGCGCCAGCAGCTCCGAAGGGGGCAGGGATTCACCCCTCCACTTT.

The genes are TRBV11-3 and TRBJ2-1; D is unresolved. Trimming removed 1 base at V and 5 bases at J, with 3 bases between. The CDR3 spans 12 residues. The germline V gene has CDR1 SGHNT and CDR2 YENEEA. As DNA, the CDR3 is TGTGCCAGCAGCTTAGGGCACAATGAGCAGTTCTTC. This encodes CASSLGHNEQFF.

V is TRBV13 and J is TRBJ1-1, with TRBD1 matching over 9 bases. CDR1 is PRHDT and CDR2 is FYEKMQ in the germline V gene (reference sequence). Unmatched junction bases numbered 9, after V lost 1 base and J lost 6 bases. The length of the CDR3 is 16 residues. The CDR3 DNA follows: TGTGCCAGCAGCTTAGTCTACACAGGGGGCGCGGCTGAAGCTTTCTTT. Protein product: CASSLVYTGGAAEAFF.

This chain uses TRBV11-3 with TRBJ2-1; a possible D gene is TRBD2 (6 bases). Germline values: CDR1 SGHNT, CDR2 YENEEA. The CDR3 loop spans 14 amino acids. With 5 bases removed from V and 5 bases from J, the gap between germline ends came to 13 bases. CDR3 loop: CASSRGGSHNEQFF. The CDR3 DNA sequence: TGTGCCAGCAGCCGCGGAGGGAGCCACAATGAGCAGTTCTTC. The full variable domain, rest sourced from reference TRBV11-3 and TRBJ2-1, is EAGVVQSPRYKIIEKKQPVAFWCNPISGHNTLYWYLQNLGQGPELLIRYENEEAVDDSQLPKDRFSAERLKGVDSTLKIQPAELGDSAVYLCASSRGGSHNEQFFGPGTRLTVL.